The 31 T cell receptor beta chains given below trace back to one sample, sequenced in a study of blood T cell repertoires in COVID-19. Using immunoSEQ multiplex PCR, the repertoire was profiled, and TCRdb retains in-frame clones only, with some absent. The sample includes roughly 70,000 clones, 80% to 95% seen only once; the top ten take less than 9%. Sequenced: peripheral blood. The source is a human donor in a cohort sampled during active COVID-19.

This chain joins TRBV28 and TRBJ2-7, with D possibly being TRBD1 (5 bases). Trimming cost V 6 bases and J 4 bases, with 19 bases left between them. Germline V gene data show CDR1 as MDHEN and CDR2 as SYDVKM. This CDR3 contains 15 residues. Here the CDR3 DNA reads TGTGCCAGCAGCGTTACAGGTACTGGTAGTTACGAGCAGTACTTC. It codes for CASSVTGTGSYEQYF.

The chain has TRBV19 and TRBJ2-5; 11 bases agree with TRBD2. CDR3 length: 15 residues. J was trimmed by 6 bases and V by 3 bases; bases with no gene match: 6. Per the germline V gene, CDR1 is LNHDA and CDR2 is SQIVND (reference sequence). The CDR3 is CASSMVAGGLKTQYF. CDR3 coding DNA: TGTGCCAGTAGTATGGTAGCGGGGGGGCTGAAGACCCAGTACTTC.

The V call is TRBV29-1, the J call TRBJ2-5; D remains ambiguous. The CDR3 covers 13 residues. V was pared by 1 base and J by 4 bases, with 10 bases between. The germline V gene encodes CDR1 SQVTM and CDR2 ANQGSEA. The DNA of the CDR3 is TGCAGCGTTGAAGTCGGTGGCGGAGAGACCCAGTACTTC. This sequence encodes CSVEVGGGETQYF.

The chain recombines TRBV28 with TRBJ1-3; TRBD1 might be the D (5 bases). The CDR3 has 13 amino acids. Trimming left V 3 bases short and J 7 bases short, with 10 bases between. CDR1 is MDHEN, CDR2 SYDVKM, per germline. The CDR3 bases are TGTGCCAGCAGTTTGGGGCAGTTGAACACCATATATTTT. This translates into CASSLGQLNTIYF.

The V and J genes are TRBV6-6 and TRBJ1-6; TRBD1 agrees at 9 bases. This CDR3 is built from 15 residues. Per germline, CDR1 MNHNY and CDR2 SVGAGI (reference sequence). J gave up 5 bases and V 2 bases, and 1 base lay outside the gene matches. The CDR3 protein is CASSYGTGNNSPLHF. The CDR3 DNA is TGTGCCAGCAGTTACGGGACAGGGAATAATTCACCCCTCCACTTT.

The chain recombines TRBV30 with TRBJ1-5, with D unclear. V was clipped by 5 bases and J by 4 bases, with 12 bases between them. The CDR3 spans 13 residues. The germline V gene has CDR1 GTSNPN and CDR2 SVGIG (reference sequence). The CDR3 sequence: CAWSTGRNQPQHF. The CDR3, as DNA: TGTGCCTGGTCGACGGGGAGAAATCAGCCCCAGCATTTT.

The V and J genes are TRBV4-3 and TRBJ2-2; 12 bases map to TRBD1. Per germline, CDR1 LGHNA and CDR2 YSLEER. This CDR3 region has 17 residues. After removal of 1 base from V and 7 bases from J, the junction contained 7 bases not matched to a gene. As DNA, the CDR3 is TGCGCCAGCAGCCAAGCAGGGACAGGGGGCTCTATCGGGGAGCTGTTTTTT. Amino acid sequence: CASSQAGTGGSIGELFF.

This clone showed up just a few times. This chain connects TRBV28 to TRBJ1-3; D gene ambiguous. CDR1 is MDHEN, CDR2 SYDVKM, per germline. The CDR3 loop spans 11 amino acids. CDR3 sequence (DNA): TGTGCGGGCATCTCTGGAAACACCATATATTTT. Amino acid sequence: CAGISGNTIYF.

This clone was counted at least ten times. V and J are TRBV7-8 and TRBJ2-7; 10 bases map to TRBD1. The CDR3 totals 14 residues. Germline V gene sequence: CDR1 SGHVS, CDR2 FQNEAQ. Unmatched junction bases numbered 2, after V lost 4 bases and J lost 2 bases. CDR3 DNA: TGTGCCAGCAGCTGGGACAGGGGCCCCTACGAGCAGTACTTC. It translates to CASSWDRGPYEQYF.

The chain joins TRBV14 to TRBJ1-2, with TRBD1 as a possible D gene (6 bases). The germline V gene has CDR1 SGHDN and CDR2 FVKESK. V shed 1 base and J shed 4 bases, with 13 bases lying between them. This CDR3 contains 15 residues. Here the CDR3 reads CASSQGNTGIYGYTF. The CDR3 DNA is TGTGCCAGCAGCCAAGGGAATACAGGGATCTATGGCTACACCTTC.

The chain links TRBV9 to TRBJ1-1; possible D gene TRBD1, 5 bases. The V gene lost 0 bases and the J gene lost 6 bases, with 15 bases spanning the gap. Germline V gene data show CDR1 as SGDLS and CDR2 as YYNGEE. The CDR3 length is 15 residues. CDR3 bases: TGTGCCAGCAGCGTAGCAGGACTACCGGGGGCTGAAGCTTTCTTT. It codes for CASSVAGLPGAEAFF.

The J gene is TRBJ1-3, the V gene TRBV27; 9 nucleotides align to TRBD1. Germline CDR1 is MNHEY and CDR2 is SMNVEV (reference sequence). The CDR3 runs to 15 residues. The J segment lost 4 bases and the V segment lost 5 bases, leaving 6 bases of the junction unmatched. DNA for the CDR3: TGTGCCAGCAGTAGCGGACAGGGGCAAGGAAACACCATATATTTT. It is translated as CASSSGQGQGNTIYF.

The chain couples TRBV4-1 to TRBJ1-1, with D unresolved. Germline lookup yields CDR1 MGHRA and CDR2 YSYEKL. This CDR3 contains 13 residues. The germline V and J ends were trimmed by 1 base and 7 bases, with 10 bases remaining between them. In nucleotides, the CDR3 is TGCGCCAGCAGCCAAGGGAGGGAAGTTGAAGCTTTCTTT. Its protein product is CASSQGREVEAFF.

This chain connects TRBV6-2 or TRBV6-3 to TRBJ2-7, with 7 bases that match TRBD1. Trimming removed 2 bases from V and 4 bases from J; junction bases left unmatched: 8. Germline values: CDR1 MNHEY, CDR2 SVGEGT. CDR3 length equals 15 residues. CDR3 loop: CASSYLVRQGYEQYF. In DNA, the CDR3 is TGTGCCAGCAGTTACCTCGTCCGACAGGGTTACGAGCAGTACTTC.

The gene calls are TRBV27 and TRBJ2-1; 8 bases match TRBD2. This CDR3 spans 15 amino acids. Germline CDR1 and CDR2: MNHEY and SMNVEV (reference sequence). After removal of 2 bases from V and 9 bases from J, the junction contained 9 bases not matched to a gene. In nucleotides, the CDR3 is TGTGCCAGCAGTTTAGGCGGGGGGCCCGGGAGTGAGCAGTTCTTC. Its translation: CASSLGGGPGSEQFF.

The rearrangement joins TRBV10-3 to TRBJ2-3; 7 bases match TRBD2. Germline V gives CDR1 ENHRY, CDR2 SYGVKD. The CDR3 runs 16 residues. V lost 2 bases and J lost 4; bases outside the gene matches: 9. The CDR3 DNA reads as TGTGCCATCAGTGAGGTCACTAGCGTTCCTCCAGATACGCAGTATTTT. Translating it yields CAISEVTSVPPDTQYF.

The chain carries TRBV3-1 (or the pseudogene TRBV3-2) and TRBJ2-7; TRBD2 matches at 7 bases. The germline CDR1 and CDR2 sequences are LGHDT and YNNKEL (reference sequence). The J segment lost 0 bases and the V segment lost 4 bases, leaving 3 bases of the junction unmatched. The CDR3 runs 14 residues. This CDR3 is CASSLRGVSYEQYF. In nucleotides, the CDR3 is TGTGCCAGCAGCCTCCGGGGGGTCTCCTACGAGCAGTACTTC.

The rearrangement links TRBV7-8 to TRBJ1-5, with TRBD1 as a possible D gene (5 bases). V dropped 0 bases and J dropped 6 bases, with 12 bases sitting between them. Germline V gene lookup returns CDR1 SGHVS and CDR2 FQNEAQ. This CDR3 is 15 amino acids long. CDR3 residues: CASSLALWGSQPQHF. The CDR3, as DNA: TGTGCCAGCAGCTTAGCGCTATGGGGCAGTCAGCCCCAGCATTTT.

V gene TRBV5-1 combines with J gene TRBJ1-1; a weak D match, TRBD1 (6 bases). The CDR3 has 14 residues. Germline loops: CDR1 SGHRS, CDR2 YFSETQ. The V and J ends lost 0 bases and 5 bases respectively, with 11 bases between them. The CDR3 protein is CASSLDGRGTEAFF. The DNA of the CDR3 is TGCGCCAGCAGCTTGGATGGCAGGGGAACTGAAGCTTTCTTT.

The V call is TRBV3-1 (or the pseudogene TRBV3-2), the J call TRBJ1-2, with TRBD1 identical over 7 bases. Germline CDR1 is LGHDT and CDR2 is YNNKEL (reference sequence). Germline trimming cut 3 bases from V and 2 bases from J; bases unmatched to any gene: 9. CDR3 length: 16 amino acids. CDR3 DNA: TGTGCCAGCAGCCACACAACAGGGGCCAACAACTATGGCTACACCTTC. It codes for CASSHTTGANNYGYTF.

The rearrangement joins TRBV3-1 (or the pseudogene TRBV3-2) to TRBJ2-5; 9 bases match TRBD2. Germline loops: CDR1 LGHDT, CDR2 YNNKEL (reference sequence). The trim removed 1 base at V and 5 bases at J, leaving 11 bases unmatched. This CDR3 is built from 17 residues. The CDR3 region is CASSQGGRGGLSETQYF. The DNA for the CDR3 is TGTGCCAGCAGCCAAGGAGGGCGGGGGGGCCTCAGTGAGACCCAGTACTTC.

For the CDR3, the DNA is TGTGCCAGCAGCCCCGGGGGGGGGTACATGAACACTGAAGCTTTCTTT. Amino acid sequence: CASSPGGGYMNTEAFF. This chain uses TRBV7-9 with TRBJ1-1, with D possibly matching TRBD1 (5 bases). Deletions cut 5 bases from V and 0 bases from J, with 16 bases between. The CDR3 consists of 16 residues. The germline V gene encodes CDR1 SEHNR and CDR2 FQNEAQ (reference sequence).

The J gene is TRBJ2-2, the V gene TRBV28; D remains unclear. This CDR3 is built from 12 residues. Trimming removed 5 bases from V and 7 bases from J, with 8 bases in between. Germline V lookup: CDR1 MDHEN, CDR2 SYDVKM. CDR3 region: CASSPGLGELFF. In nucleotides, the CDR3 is TGTGCCAGCAGTCCAGGTCTCGGGGAGCTGTTTTTT. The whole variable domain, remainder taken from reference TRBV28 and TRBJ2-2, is DVKVTQSSRYLVKRTGEKVFLECVQDMDHENMFWYRQDPGLGLRLIYFSYDVKMKEKGDIPEGYSVSREKKERFSLILESASTNQTSMYLCASSPGLGELFFGEGSRLTVL.

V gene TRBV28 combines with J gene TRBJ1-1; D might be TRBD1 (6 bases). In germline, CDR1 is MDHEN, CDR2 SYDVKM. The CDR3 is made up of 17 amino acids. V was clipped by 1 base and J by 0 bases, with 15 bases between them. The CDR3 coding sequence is TGTGCCAGCAGTTTATTGGGGCTTGGGGACATGAACACTGAAGCTTTCTTT. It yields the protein CASSLLGLGDMNTEAFF.

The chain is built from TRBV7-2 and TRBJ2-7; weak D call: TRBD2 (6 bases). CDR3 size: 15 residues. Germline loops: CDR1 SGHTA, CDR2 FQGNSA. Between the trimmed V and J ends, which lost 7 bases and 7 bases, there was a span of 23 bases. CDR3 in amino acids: CASTPLPGGTGEQYF. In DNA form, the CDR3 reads TGTGCCAGCACCCCCCTTCCGGGCGGGACGGGAGAGCAGTACTTC.

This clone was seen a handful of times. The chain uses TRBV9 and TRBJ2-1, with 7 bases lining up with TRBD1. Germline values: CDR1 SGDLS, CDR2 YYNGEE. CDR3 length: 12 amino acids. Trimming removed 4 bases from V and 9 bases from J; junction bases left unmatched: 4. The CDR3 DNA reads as TGTGCCAGCAGCCCCGACAGGGCTGAGCAGTTCTTC. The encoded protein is CASSPDRAEQFF.

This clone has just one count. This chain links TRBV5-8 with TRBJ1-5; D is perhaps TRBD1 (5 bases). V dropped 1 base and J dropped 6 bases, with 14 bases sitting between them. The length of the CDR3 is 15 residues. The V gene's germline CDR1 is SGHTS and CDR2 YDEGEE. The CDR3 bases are TGTGCCAGCAGCTTGCGGTCACAGGCAGTTCAGCCCCAGCATTTT. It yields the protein CASSLRSQAVQPQHF.

The CDR3 loop is CASSSGQGASGYTF. The CDR3 DNA follows: TGCGCCAGCAGCTCGGGACAGGGGGCGTCTGGCTACACCTTC. The chain carries TRBV5-1 and TRBJ1-2; 12 bases align to TRBD1. Germline lookup yields CDR1 SGHRS and CDR2 YFSETQ. The CDR3 has 14 amino acids. The V gene end was trimmed by 3 bases and the J gene end by 7 bases; junction bases not matched to a gene: 4.

The CDR3 spells CASSSRDWNEQFF. CDR3 DNA: TGTGCCAGCAGCTCCAGGGATTGGAATGAGCAGTTCTTC. The chain employs TRBV11-2 and TRBJ2-1; D perhaps matches TRBD1 (5 bases). CDR1 SGHAT and CDR2 FQNNGV come from the germline V gene. The CDR3 spans 13 residues. The V and J ends lost 4 bases and 7 bases respectively, with 11 bases between them.

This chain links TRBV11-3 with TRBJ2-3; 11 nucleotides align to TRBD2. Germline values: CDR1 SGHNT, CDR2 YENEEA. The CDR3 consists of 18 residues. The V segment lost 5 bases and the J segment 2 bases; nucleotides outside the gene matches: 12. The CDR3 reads CASSQGTTSGGVTDTQYF. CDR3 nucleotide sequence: TGTGCCAGCAGCCAGGGGACTACTAGCGGGGGTGTCACAGATACGCAGTATTTT.

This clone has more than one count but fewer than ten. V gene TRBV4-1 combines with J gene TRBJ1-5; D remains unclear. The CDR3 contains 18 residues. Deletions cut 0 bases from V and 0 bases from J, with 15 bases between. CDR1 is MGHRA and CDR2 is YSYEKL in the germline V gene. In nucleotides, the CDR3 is TGCGCCAGCAGCCAAGAGGGGAGTTATCGATCTAGCAATCAGCCCCAGCATTTT. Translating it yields CASSQEGSYRSSNQPQHF.